The T cell receptor beta chain described here comes from a study of regulatory T cells in long-lasting Graves disease. General study findings and limits: Lower TCR diversity was seen in persistent Graves' patients than in newly diagnosed ones. A greater number of public clonotypes (roughly 2,800) was shared by persistent patients than by new patients (about 890).

CDR3-region Arm-PCR and iRepertoire HTBI primers produced the TCR beta libraries. TCRdb independently ran MiXCR on the multiplex PCR reads; one entry per CDR3 protein. The table includes roughly 260,000 distinct CDR3 sequences, under 20% detected once. Germline CDR1 reads MNHEY; CDR2 reads SVGAGI. Deletions cut 0 bases from V and 5 bases from J, with 10 bases between. The CDR3 totals 14 residues. Time point given: newly diagnosed GD, antithyroid drugs for less than 3 months. Isolated PBMC RNA provided the starting material for the TCR library. Details on this clonotype: The antigen remains unidentified.

The same data also contributed to another study, on T cells in Graves' hyperthyroidism and ophthalmopathy. As that study records: A 13 V-J model separated ophthalmopathy from stable hyperthyroidism.

Sequencing used peripheral blood mononuclear cells (PBMCs), obtained at new diagnosis, from a patient treated with antithyroid drugs. This sequence originates from a woman in her twenties or thirties with Graves disease. The chain is built from TRBV6-5 and TRBJ2-5, with D perhaps TRBD2 (6 bases). As DNA, the CDR3 is TGTGCCAGCAGTTACTCCGGCGGGGCGGAGACCCAGTACTTC. Its protein product is CASSYSGGAETQYF.